Shown below are 15 T cell receptor beta chains from a single sample sequenced in a study of T cell repertoires in cytomegalovirus infection. TCRdb recomputed calls from the reads with MiXCR, one row per CDR3 protein. The sample has 750,000 to 950,000 distinct CDR3 sequences, around 29% seen once; the top ten hold approximately 14%. The antigens for these receptors are not known. The sample consisted of cultured CD8+ T cells from PBMCs, taken from culture after CMV antigen stimulation. The receptors were sampled from a human donor in good health (CMV status not recorded). Some clones in this sample may be carry-over from other donors' samples.

This clonotype was observed many times. The genes are TRBV3-1 and TRBJ2-5; no clear D. This CDR3 is 20 amino acids long. V lost 0 bases and J 2 bases, leaving 25 bases between the germline ends. Germline CDR1 reads LGHDT; CDR2 reads YNNKEL (reference sequence). The CDR3 region is CASSQDIRRRSDQVQETQYF. The CDR3 DNA reads TGTGCCAGCAGCCAAGATATCAGGCGTAGGTCCGACCAGGTACAAGAGACCCAGTACTTC.

The V and J genes are TRBV19 and TRBJ1-2; maybe TRBD1 (6 bases). The CDR3 extends over 14 amino acids. Germline CDR1 reads LNHDA; CDR2 reads SQIVND (reference sequence). Trimming shortened V by 9 bases and J by 4 bases, and 18 bases separated the two germline ends. CDR3 loop: CASRPATGSYGYTF. CDR3 nucleotides: TGTGCCAGCCGCCCGGCGACAGGCAGCTATGGCTACACCTTC.

This chain joins TRBV7-9 and TRBJ2-1, with D possibly matching TRBD2 (7 bases). Germline values: CDR1 SEHNR, CDR2 FQNEAQ (reference sequence). V gave up 6 bases and J gave up 4 bases, with 22 bases separating them. This CDR3 is 17 amino acids long. The CDR3 nucleotides are TGTGCCAGCAGTGGGAGGGGGACCGGGCGGAGATACAATGAGCAGTTCTTC. Translation gives CASSGRGTGRRYNEQFF.

This clonotype was seen at least ten times. The CDR3 sequence: CASSMQETQYF. In nucleotides, the CDR3 is TGTGCCAGCAGCATGCAAGAGACCCAGTACTTC. The V and J genes are TRBV7-2 and TRBJ2-5; D gene uncertain. The germline CDR1 and CDR2 sequences are SGHTA and FQGNSA. The CDR3 totals 11 residues. The V and J ends lost 5 bases and 2 bases respectively, with 3 bases between them.

This clonotype was detected ten times or more. This rearrangement joins TRBV2 to TRBJ2-1; 14 nucleotides match TRBD2. J was trimmed by 7 bases and V by 3 bases; bases with no gene match: 2. The CDR3 contains 15 residues. Germline loops: CDR1 SNHLY, CDR2 FYNNEI. The CDR3 nucleotides are TGTGCCAGCAGTGAGGGGACTAGCGGGGGAAATGAGCAGTTCTTC. This gives the protein CASSEGTSGGNEQFF. Together with reference TRBV2 and TRBJ2-1, the CDR3 gives the full variable domain: EPEVTQTPSHQVTQMGQEVILRCVPISNHLYFYWYRQILGQKVEFLVSFYNNEISEKSEIFDDQFSVERPDGSNFTLKIRSTKLEDSAMYFCASSEGTSGGNEQFFGPGTRLTVL.

The chain uses TRBV7-6 and TRBJ2-1, with 9 bases identical to TRBD1. The CDR3 has 17 amino acids. Germline loops: CDR1 SGHVS, CDR2 FNYEAQ. The V segment lost 4 bases and the J segment 2 bases; nucleotides outside the gene matches: 9. CDR3 loop: CASSSGQGRYTYNEQFF. CDR3 nucleotide sequence: TGTGCCAGCAGCTCCGGACAGGGGCGCTATACCTACAATGAGCAGTTCTTC.

This clonotype was found a few times. This chain uses TRBV7-9 with TRBJ2-2; D not certain. Trimming took off 2 bases at V and 0 bases at J, with 10 bases between the two ends. The CDR3 runs to 16 residues. Germline V lookup: CDR1 SEHNR, CDR2 FQNEAQ (reference sequence). CDR3 amino acids: CASSLTESSNTGELFF. The CDR3 DNA is TGTGCCAGCAGCTTAACGGAGAGTTCGAACACCGGGGAGCTGTTTTTT.

Only one count was recorded for this clonotype. The chain recombines TRBV6-2 or TRBV6-3 with TRBJ1-5, with D hard to call. This CDR3 spans 16 amino acids. V lost 7 bases to trimming and J lost 4 bases, with 20 bases between them. CDR1 is MNHEY and CDR2 is SVGEGT in the germline V gene. The CDR3: CASTPSRRMENQPQHF. Written as DNA, the CDR3 is TGTGCCAGCACCCCTTCGAGGAGAATGGAGAATCAGCCCCAGCATTTT.

This clonotype was counted a few times. The chain uses TRBV27 and TRBJ2-1; D ambiguous. CDR1 MNHEY and CDR2 SMNVEV come from the germline V gene (reference sequence). This CDR3 region has 13 residues. Between the trimmed V and J ends, which lost 0 bases and 8 bases, there was a span of 8 bases. CDR3 region: CASSLSPQHEQFF. The CDR3 DNA reads TGTGCCAGCAGTTTATCCCCCCAGCATGAGCAGTTCTTC.

This clonotype appeared a single time. The V and J genes are TRBV4-3 and TRBJ2-1, with 8 bases that match TRBD1. The V gene's germline CDR1 is LGHNA and CDR2 YSLEER. V shed 4 bases, J shed 5 bases, and the junction held 7 bases outside the gene matches. The CDR3 length is 15 residues. The CDR3 is CASSPNRGRNNEQFF. In DNA, the CDR3 is TGCGCCAGCAGCCCCAACAGGGGGAGGAACAATGAGCAGTTCTTC.

This clonotype was found many times. V usage is TRBV6-2 or TRBV6-3 and J usage is TRBJ2-3, with 8 bases matching TRBD2. J was trimmed by 2 bases and V by 3 bases; bases with no gene match: 7. The CDR3 extends over 16 amino acids. Germline CDR1 and CDR2: MNHEY and SVGEGT. CDR3 protein: CASSYGAGGLTDTQYF. The CDR3 nucleotides are TGTGCCAGCAGTTATGGTGCGGGGGGCCTCACAGATACGCAGTATTTT.

The V call is TRBV27, the J call TRBJ2-5; D may be TRBD1 (6 bases). The germline V and J ends were trimmed by 6 bases and 6 bases, with 14 bases remaining between them. Germline CDR1 and CDR2: MNHEY and SMNVEV (reference sequence). There are 13 residues in the CDR3. CDR3 in amino acids: CASSPSGVKTQYF. CDR3 nucleotides: TGTGCCAGCAGCCCTTCAGGGGTGAAGACCCAGTACTTC.

This clonotype appeared a few times. The chain uses TRBV6-5 and TRBJ2-7; D gene unclear. Germline CDR1 and CDR2: MNHEY and SVGAGI. The CDR3 totals 14 residues. The V end was cut by 8 bases, the J end by 1 base, with 15 bases between. The CDR3 sequence: CASSLFVASYEQYF. For the CDR3, the DNA is TGTGCCAGCTCCCTCTTCGTGGCTTCCTACGAGCAGTACTTC.

This rearrangement joins TRBV4-1 to TRBJ1-2; D is ambiguous. V shed 3 bases and J shed 3 bases, with 11 bases lying between them. CDR3 length: 14 amino acids. CDR1 and CDR2 (germline): MGHRA, YSYEKL. The CDR3 spells CASSHPGEDYGYTF. The CDR3 DNA sequence: TGCGCCAGCAGCCACCCGGGAGAGGACTATGGCTACACCTTC.

There are a few counts of this clonotype. The chain joins TRBV11-3 to TRBJ2-1; 9 bases map to TRBD2. With 1 base clipped from V and 4 bases from J, the junction kept 2 bases outside the gene matches. The CDR3 loop spans 15 amino acids. The germline V gene has CDR1 SGHNT and CDR2 YENEEA. In nucleotides, the CDR3 is TGTGCCAGCAGCTTAGTTCTAGCGGGGTACAATGAGCAGTTCTTC. As protein: CASSLVLAGYNEQFF.